This T cell receptor (beta chain) was obtained from a study of blood T cell repertoires in COVID-19. Across the whole study: Acute and convalescent COVID-19 samples came from the United States, Italy and Spain.

The length of the CDR3 is 16 residues. Trimming left V 0 bases short and J 0 bases short, with 12 bases between. Per germline, CDR1 SGHNT and CDR2 YYREEE (reference sequence). As processed by the authors: Amplification of reference gene primers provided the estimated nucleated cell counts. TCRdb keeps only in-frame clones here, not all; method: immunoSEQ multiplex PCR. V and J calls plus clone size are reproduced from that table; the DNA served to infer D and trimming. The data contain fewer than 50,000 clones, around 78% of them singletons. This clone was observed many times. This sequence originates from a human donor in a cohort sampled during active COVID-19. The V call is TRBV5-4, the J call TRBJ1-1; D is undetermined. Material: peripheral blood. The CDR3 protein is CASSLAMGRMNTEAFF. CDR3 bases: TGTGCCAGCAGCTTGGCTATGGGGAGGATGAACACTGAAGCTTTCTTT.